Below are 27 T cell receptor beta chains sequenced from a single sample in a study of tumor-infiltrating lymphocytes in primary liver carcinoma. RNA isolated from unsorted whole blood supplied the blood RNA, with germline DNA also extracted. Production of TCR beta cDNA used around 500 ng total RNA together with a constant-region primer. Construction of TCR beta libraries relied on three successive nested multiplex PCR rounds employing slightly modified ARM-PCR. Use of TRBV1-TRBV30 forward primers with a C-beta reverse primer characterized the first two PCR rounds, which lasted around 9 cycles each. One entry per CDR3 protein, called by TCRdb with MiXCR from the multiplex PCR reads. In the table there are some 180,000 distinct CDR3 sequences, less than 65% of which are singletons. The source material was peripheral blood. The receptor source for this set is a man aged 35 to 55 with primary liver carcinoma and hepatitis B virus infection.

A word on this clonotype: Being one base from a much bigger clone, this may be a read error. The chain has TRBV4-2 and TRBJ2-1; 7 bases agree with TRBD2. The CDR3 is 16 amino acids. Germline-derived CDR1 and CDR2 are LGHNA and YNFKEQ. CDR3 sequence reads: CASSQDRSSGYSEQFF. The CDR3 DNA sequence: TGTGCCAGCAGCCAAGATAGGTCTAGCGGTTACAGTGAGCAGTTCTTC.

J is TRBJ2-1 and V is TRBV5-1, with no clear D. Germline V gene sequence: CDR1 SGHRS, CDR2 YFSETQ. The CDR3 runs to 15 residues. Between the trimmed V and J ends, which lost 2 bases and 0 bases, there was a span of 9 bases. CDR3 nucleotides: TGCGCCAGCAGCTTTGACGGTGGCTCCTACAATGAGCAGTTCTTC. Residues: CASSFDGGSYNEQFF.

The chain is built from TRBV12-3 or TRBV12-4 and TRBJ2-3; 8 nucleotides line up with TRBD2. This CDR3 contains 14 residues. After removal of 5 bases from V and 10 bases from J, the junction contained 11 bases not matched to a gene. The DNA of the CDR3 is TGTGCCAGCAGTCCCGGGACGCGGGAGGATGCGCAGTATTTT. Protein: CASSPGTREDAQYF.

V usage is TRBV4-1 and J usage is TRBJ1-2, with TRBD1 identical over 8 bases. V lost 0 bases to trimming and J lost 4 bases; unmatched junction nucleotides: 13. The CDR3 loop spans 18 amino acids. The germline V gene has CDR1 MGHRA and CDR2 YSYEKL. CDR3 sequence: CASSQEYGQGDGSYGYTF. In DNA form, the CDR3 reads TGCGCCAGCAGCCAAGAATACGGACAGGGCGACGGGAGCTATGGCTACACCTTC.

V gene TRBV30 combines with J gene TRBJ2-2; D may be TRBD1 (6 bases). Germline values: CDR1 GTSNPN, CDR2 SVGIG (reference sequence). This CDR3 has 15 residues. Trimming left V 2 bases short and J 5 bases short, with 15 bases between. CDR3 bases: TGTGCCTGGAGTTCCCTCGGGACATCAACCGGGGAGCTGTTTTTT. Its translation: CAWSSLGTSTGELFF. The full variable domain, completed using reference TRBV30 and TRBJ2-2, is SQTIHQWPATLVQPVGSPLSLECTVEGTSNPNLYWYRQAAGRGLQLLFYSVGIGQISSEVPQNLSASRPQDRQFILSSKKLLLSDSGFYLCAWSSLGTSTGELFFGEGSRLTVL.

This chain connects TRBV6-5 to TRBJ2-7; a possible D gene is TRBD2 (6 bases). CDR1 is MNHEY and CDR2 is SVGAGI in the germline V gene. Trimming left V 8 bases short and J 2 bases short, with 16 bases between. The CDR3 covers 14 residues. CDR3 coding DNA: TGTGCCAGCGTACGGGGTGGCGGGACCTACGAGCAGTACTTC. This sequence encodes CASVRGGGTYEQYF.

The chain recombines TRBV19 with TRBJ2-1; no reliable D call. Germline CDR1 is LNHDA and CDR2 is SQIVND (reference sequence). The CDR3 spans 13 residues. V lost 5 bases, J lost 4 bases, and 9 bases lay in between. This chain's CDR3 is CASSSAEYNEQFF. DNA of the CDR3: TGTGCCAGTAGTTCCGCAGAGTACAATGAGCAGTTCTTC.

Notes on this clonotype: A much more abundant neighbour one base away suggests this may be a read error. The rearrangement links TRBV12-3 or TRBV12-4 to TRBJ2-1, with a weak D call TRBD2 (6 bases). The CDR3 has 15 residues. CDR3: CTSSLLAPPGNEQFF. The CDR3 DNA sequence: TGTACCAGCAGTTTACTAGCCCCTCCGGGGAATGAGCAGTTCTTC.

The chain links TRBV6-5 to TRBJ2-1; D is tentatively TRBD1 or TRBD2 (5 bases each). Germline V CDR1 and CDR2: MNHEY, SVGAGI. Trimming shortened V by 5 bases and J by 5 bases, and 16 bases separated the two germline ends. This CDR3 region has 15 residues. Here the CDR3 DNA reads TGTGCCAGCAGTCGAGAGGGGATGGTAGACAATGAGCAGTTCTTC. Amino acids: CASSREGMVDNEQFF.

This clonotype appeared many times. The chain couples TRBV11-2 to TRBJ2-1; 14 nucleotides match TRBD2. Germline assignment: CDR1 SGHAT and CDR2 FQNNGV. J was trimmed by 4 bases and V by 4 bases; bases with no gene match: 3. This CDR3 comprises 16 residues. The CDR3 DNA reads TGTGCCAGCAGCTCGGGACTAGCGGGAGAATACAATGAGCAGTTCTTC. It codes for CASSSGLAGEYNEQFF.

About this clonotype: Sequence at one end of the junction differs from germline and may be a read error. The chain recombines TRBV14 with TRBJ2-1; tentatively, D is TRBD2 (5 bases). Germline assignment: CDR1 SGHDN and CDR2 FVKESK. The CDR3 has 13 residues. The CDR3 DNA reads TGTGCCAGGAGCCGCCTCTATCCGGGGAACCAGTTCTTC. As protein: CARSRLYPGNQFF.

On this clonotype: An end of the junction differs from the germline gene, which may be a read error. The chain is built from TRBV7-9 and TRBJ2-1, with 7 bases that match TRBD2. The germline V gene has CDR1 SEHNR and CDR2 FQNEAQ (reference sequence). This CDR3 contains 16 residues. This CDR3 reads CVSSPWGGAGYNEQFF. In nucleotides, the CDR3 is TGTGTCAGCAGCCCTTGGGGGGGAGCAGGATACAATGAGCAGTTCTTC.

In the case of this clonotype: A junction boundary mismatches the germline segment, possibly from a read error. The rearrangement links TRBV11-2 to TRBJ2-2; D may be TRBD1 (6 bases). The CDR3 is 16 residues long. Germline V CDR1 and CDR2: SGHAT, FQNNGV. The CDR3 protein is CASSAQGQTNTGELFF. Here the CDR3 DNA reads TGCGCCAGCAGCGCTCAGGGACAAACAAACACCGGGGAGCTGTTTTTT.

With respect to this clonotype: Mismatch with germline at one junction end may stem from a read error. The rearrangement links TRBV11-2 to TRBJ2-2; 12 bases are a match to TRBD2. Per germline, CDR1 SGHAT and CDR2 FQNNGV. This CDR3 is 18 amino acids long. The CDR3 here is CSSNLRTSGTANTGELFF. DNA of the CDR3: TGTTCCAGTAACCTCAGGACTAGCGGGACCGCGAACACCGGGGAGCTGTTTTTT.

The rearrangement links TRBV29-1 to TRBJ1-5; 9 positions agree with TRBD1. From germline, CDR1 is SQVTM and CDR2 ANQGSEA. The trim removed 4 bases at V and 4 bases at J, leaving 2 bases unmatched. This CDR3 is 13 amino acids long. The CDR3 region is CSVGTGDNQPQHF. CDR3 coding DNA: TGCAGCGTTGGGACAGGGGATAATCAGCCCCAGCATTTT.

The chain has TRBV5-1 and TRBJ2-2, with no clear D. CDR1 is SGHRS, CDR2 YFSETQ, per germline. V gave up 1 base and J gave up 5 bases, with 12 bases separating them. The CDR3 consists of 15 residues. The CDR3: CASSLNSPRTGELFF. As DNA, the CDR3 is TGCGCCAGCAGCTTGAATTCCCCCCGGACCGGGGAGCTGTTTTTT.

In its sample, this clonotype was seen once. CDR3 nucleotides: TGTGCCAGCAGCCTCCAGCCCATCGGGGAGCAGTACTTC. Its protein is CASSLQPIGEQYF. The V and J genes are TRBV7-9 and TRBJ2-7, with D unresolved. Trimming left V 5 bases short and J 7 bases short, with 15 bases between. Germline-derived CDR1 and CDR2 are SEHNR and FQNEAQ (reference sequence). CDR3 length: 13 amino acids.

Remarks on this clonotype: Lacking the conserved final phenylalanine or tryptophan, this CDR3 likely reflects a read error. The V and J genes are TRBV30 and TRBJ2-5, with no clear D. The CDR3 extends over 13 amino acids. Per the germline V gene, CDR1 is GTSNPN and CDR2 is SVGIG (reference sequence). The V gene lost 0 bases and the J gene lost 3 bases, with 8 bases spanning the gap. In DNA form, the CDR3 reads TGTGCCTGGAGTGTTCGGACCGAAGAGACCCAGTACTTA. Encoded protein: CAWSVRTEETQYL.

The chain couples TRBV12-3 or TRBV12-4 to TRBJ2-7, with 10 nucleotides matching TRBD1. Trimming cost V 5 bases and J 3 bases; bases outside gene matches: 4. The CDR3 has 14 residues. CDR3 protein: CASSPGQGHYEQYF. The CDR3 coding sequence is TGTGCCAGCAGTCCGGGACAGGGGCACTACGAGCAGTACTTC.

This chain uses TRBV28 with TRBJ2-5; 12 bases align to TRBD2. V lost 5 bases to trimming and J lost 0 bases; unmatched junction nucleotides: 4. CDR1 and CDR2 from the germline V gene are MDHEN and SYDVKM. The CDR3 runs 16 residues. The CDR3, as DNA: TGTGCCAGCAGTACTCGACTAGCGGGGGACCAAGAGACCCAGTACTTC. Protein: CASSTRLAGDQETQYF.

CDR3 DNA sequence: TGTGCCACCGCTGATGACCTTAGGGGGGCTCCGGGTAATTCACCCCTCCACTTT. Translation: CATADDLRGAPGNSPLHF. The chain uses TRBV10-3 and TRBJ1-6; D possibly corresponds to TRBD1 (6 bases). Between the trimmed V and J ends, which lost 10 bases and 6 bases, there was a span of 28 bases. The CDR3 spans 18 residues. Germline loops: CDR1 ENHRY, CDR2 SYGVKD.

This clonotype has a handful of counts. The CDR3 nucleotides are TGTGCCAGCAGCCAATACAGGGTTGACGAGCAGTACTTC. Its translation is CASSQYRVDEQYF. The V call is TRBV4-2, the J call TRBJ2-7, with D perhaps TRBD1 (6 bases). This CDR3 region has 13 residues. Germline values: CDR1 LGHNA, CDR2 YNFKEQ. Deletions cut 2 bases from V and 5 bases from J, with 10 bases between.

This clonotype was observed a handful of times. This rearrangement joins TRBV10-1 to TRBJ2-2, with TRBD1 identical over 7 bases. The V gene end was trimmed by 11 bases and the J gene end by 4 bases; junction bases not matched to a gene: 7. The CDR3 contains 13 residues. CDR1 and CDR2 (germline): WNHNN, SYGVQD (reference sequence). The CDR3 here is CASRQGGTGELFF. The CDR3 DNA follows: TGCGCCTCCCGACAGGGCGGCACCGGGGAGCTGTTTTTT.

This chain uses TRBV28 with TRBJ2-4; D not certain. With 7 bases removed from V and 2 bases from J, the gap between germline ends came to 9 bases. The CDR3 totals 13 residues. Germline assignment: CDR1 MDHEN and CDR2 SYDVKM. DNA for the CDR3: TGTGCCAGCACCCAAGCCCCCAAAAACATTCAGTACTTC. Amino acids: CASTQAPKNIQYF.

In this sample, this clonotype turned up once. CDR3 nucleotide sequence: TGCGCCAGCAGCCCGGGACTCCAGGCCTACGAGCAGTACTTC. Its protein product is CASSPGLQAYEQYF. This chain connects TRBV5-1 to TRBJ2-7; TRBD2 is a possible D gene (6 bases). The CDR3 spans 14 residues. From germline, CDR1 is SGHRS and CDR2 YFSETQ. The V and J ends lost 4 bases and 2 bases respectively, with 13 bases between them.

The chain recombines TRBV12-3 or TRBV12-4 with TRBJ2-7; 8 bases match TRBD2. V lost 5 bases and J lost 7; bases outside the gene matches: 10. The CDR3 loop spans 14 amino acids. The CDR3 spells CASSGLRGAGEQYF. CDR3 in DNA: TGTGCCAGCAGTGGTTTGCGGGGGGCGGGTGAGCAGTACTTC.

A remark on this clonotype: The CDR3 ends on some other residue instead of the conserved phenylalanine or tryptophan, so this is likely a read error. V gene TRBV11-2 combines with J gene TRBJ2-1; D is perhaps TRBD1 or TRBD2 (5 bases each). This CDR3 is 15 amino acids long. CDR1 is SGHAT and CDR2 is FQNNGV in the germline V gene. Written as DNA, the CDR3 is TGTACCAGCAGCTTAGAGGGACGGATTTACAATGAGCAGTTCCTC. Translation: CTSSLEGRIYNEQFL.